Presented here are 24 T cell receptor beta chains from one specimen sequenced in a study of T cells after yellow fever vaccination. One entry per CDR3 protein, called by TCRdb with MiXCR from the 5' RACE reads. The table lists 300,000 to 350,000 distinct CDR3 sequences, approximately 8% of them singletons, with 15% to 20% in the top ten. The source was PBMCs, collected more than 40 days after the first yellow fever vaccination. The receptors were gathered from a man aged 18 to 35 who received the YFV17D yellow fever vaccine.

The rearrangement links TRBV6-5 to TRBJ2-5; D is possibly TRBD1 (7 bases). The CDR3 loop spans 17 amino acids. Germline-derived CDR1 and CDR2 are MNHEY and SVGAGI. Trimming removed 0 bases from V and 3 bases from J, with 17 bases in between. The chain's CDR3 is CASSYSNPGGGKETQYF. The CDR3 region has the DNA TGTGCCAGCAGTTACTCAAACCCAGGGGGAGGTAAAGAGACCCAGTACTTC.

The gene calls are TRBV4-1 and TRBJ2-1; 14 bases are a match to TRBD2. The germline CDR1 and CDR2 sequences are MGHRA and YSYEKL. The V gene end was trimmed by 3 bases and the J gene end by 7 bases; junction bases not matched to a gene: 8. The CDR3 runs to 17 residues. The CDR3 reads CASSQGLAGARGNEQFF. DNA for the CDR3: TGCGCCAGCAGCCAGGGACTAGCGGGGGCCCGGGGGAATGAGCAGTTCTTC.

This clonotype showed up just a few times. CDR3 nucleotide sequence: TGTGCCAGCAGTTCTTCCAGCGGGGGGCCTGTAGAGACCCAGTACTTC. This gives the protein CASSSSSGGPVETQYF. This chain links TRBV12-3 or TRBV12-4 with TRBJ2-5, with 9 bases that match TRBD2. V lost 4 bases to trimming and J lost 4 bases; unmatched junction nucleotides: 10. The CDR3 has 16 amino acids.

The chain's CDR3 is CASSQEGLPNTQYF. In DNA, the CDR3 is TGTGCCAGCAGCCAAGAGGGCCTTCCAAATACGCAGTATTTT. The chain recombines TRBV4-2 with TRBJ2-3, with unresolved D. Germline V lookup: CDR1 LGHNA, CDR2 YNFKEQ. The CDR3 sequence is 14 residues long. Trimming shortened V by 0 bases and J by 7 bases, and 11 bases separated the two germline ends.

This chain joins TRBV20-1 and TRBJ2-5, with D perhaps matching TRBD1 (6 bases). Germline CDR1 reads DFQATT; CDR2 reads SNEGSKA (reference sequence). V lost 0 bases to trimming and J lost 5 bases, with 13 bases between them. This CDR3 has 14 residues. DNA of the CDR3: TGCAGTGCTAGAGAACTTACAGGGAAGGAGACCCAGTACTTC. As protein: CSARELTGKETQYF.

The V gene is TRBV5-1, the J gene TRBJ2-7, with TRBD2 identical over 8 bases. Germline CDR1 and CDR2: SGHRS and YFSETQ. This CDR3 region has 14 residues. The J segment lost 2 bases and the V segment lost 4 bases, leaving 5 bases of the junction unmatched. The CDR3 coding sequence is TGCGCCAGCAGCCTTAGCGGGGAGGCCTACGAGCAGTACGTC. As protein: CASSLSGEAYEQYV.

This clonotype occurred a few times. The chain carries TRBV12-3 or TRBV12-4 and TRBJ1-1; a weak D match, TRBD1 (5 bases). V lost 6 bases and J lost 7, with 18 bases in between. The CDR3 is made up of 14 amino acids. For the CDR3, the DNA is TGTGCCAGCAGCCCCCGGACAAGAACCTTTGAAGCTTTCTTT. Amino acid sequence: CASSPRTRTFEAFF.

The table lists this clonotype with a few counts. V is TRBV4-2 and J is TRBJ2-7; 7 nucleotides align to TRBD1. The germline CDR1 and CDR2 sequences are LGHNA and YNFKEQ. V lost 4 bases to trimming and J lost 4 bases; unmatched junction nucleotides: 10. The CDR3 contains 15 residues. The CDR3 reads CASSPTAGTAYEQYF. CDR3 nucleotides: TGTGCCAGCAGCCCAACCGCCGGGACAGCATACGAGCAGTACTTC.

This clonotype was counted between two and nine times. The genes are TRBV7-6 and TRBJ2-3; D is unresolved. Between the trimmed V and J ends, which lost 2 bases and 5 bases, there was a span of 20 bases. This CDR3 spans 17 amino acids. In germline, CDR1 is SGHVS, CDR2 FNYEAQ. The DNA for the CDR3 is TGTGCCAGCAGCTTATGGTCCTCTACCCGAGTAGGAGATACGCAGTATTTT. This gives the protein CASSLWSSTRVGDTQYF.

In its sample, this clonotype was seen a few times. The chain links TRBV4-2 to TRBJ2-2; D may be TRBD1 (6 bases). The V end lost 1 base, the J end lost 1 base, and 10 bases lay between the germline ends. CDR3 length equals 16 residues. Germline assignment: CDR1 LGHNA and CDR2 YNFKEQ. The CDR3 coding sequence is TGTGCCAGCAGCCAAGGGGGGCAGGGGAACACCGGGGAGCTGTTTTTT. Translation gives CASSQGGQGNTGELFF.

This clonotype was recorded a few times. CDR3 residues: CASSFRQSSYEQYF. As DNA, the CDR3 is TGCGCCAGCAGCTTCCGACAGTCCTCCTACGAGCAGTACTTC. V is TRBV4-1 and J is TRBJ2-7, with a weak D call TRBD1 (5 bases). The CDR3 totals 14 residues. Deletions cut 5 bases from V and 0 bases from J, with 11 bases between. Germline V CDR1 and CDR2: MGHRA, YSYEKL.

This clonotype has just a few counts. The genes are TRBV5-1 and TRBJ2-1; D possibly corresponds to TRBD2 (6 bases). The V gene lost 7 bases and the J gene lost 0 bases, with 14 bases spanning the gap. The CDR3 contains 15 residues. CDR1 is SGHRS, CDR2 YFSETQ, per germline. The chain's CDR3 is CASASSGVSYNEQFF. For the CDR3, the DNA is TGCGCCAGCGCCTCGTCGGGGGTCTCCTACAATGAGCAGTTCTTC. The full variable domain, completed using reference TRBV5-1 and TRBJ2-1, is KAGVTQTPRYLIKTRGQQVTLSCSPISGHRSVSWYQQTPGQGLQFLFEYFSETQRNKGNFPGRFSGRQFSNSRSEMNVSTLELGDSALYLCASASSGVSYNEQFFGPGTRLTVL.

The rearrangement links TRBV7-9 to TRBJ2-3; TRBD2 matches 9 bases. The CDR3 covers 15 residues. Germline CDR1 SEHNR, CDR2 FQNEAQ (reference sequence). The V segment lost 2 bases and the J segment 2 bases; nucleotides outside the gene matches: 2. DNA for the CDR3: TGTGCCAGCAGCTTATCTAGCGGGGCCACAGATACGCAGTATTTT. Translated, it gives CASSLSSGATDTQYF.

This clonotype was counted a few times. This chain uses TRBV4-1 with TRBJ2-5, with 7 bases fitting TRBD1. Germline V gene lookup returns CDR1 MGHRA and CDR2 YSYEKL. J lost 5 bases, V lost 2 bases, and 8 bases had no gene match. The CDR3 length is 15 residues. DNA of the CDR3: TGCGCCAGCAGCCAACCCCTCAGGGGGATCGAGACCCAGTACTTC. It encodes CASSQPLRGIETQYF.

This clonotype was recorded at least ten times. V usage is TRBV29-1 and J usage is TRBJ2-5, with 8 bases lining up with TRBD2. J gave up 5 bases and V 8 bases, and 4 bases lay outside the gene matches. Germline CDR1 reads SQVTM; CDR2 reads ANQGSEA. This CDR3 region has 11 residues. DNA of the CDR3: TGCAGCTGCGGGGGGCTTGAGACCCAGTACTTC. Protein sequence: CSCGGLETQYF. Full variable domain (rest looked up from reference TRBV29-1 and TRBJ2-5): SAVISQKPSRDICQRGTSLTIQCQVDSQVTMMFWYRQQPGQSLTLIATANQGSEATYESGFVIDKFPISRPNLTFSTLTVSNMSPEDSSIYLCSCGGLETQYFGPGTRLLVL.

This clonotype came up a few times. The rearrangement links TRBV4-3 to TRBJ2-4; D is possibly TRBD2 (7 bases). Per germline, CDR1 LGHNA and CDR2 YSLEER. Trimming cost V 1 base and J 5 bases, with 12 bases left between them. The CDR3 consists of 15 residues. In DNA, the CDR3 is TGCGCCAGCAGCCAAGTAGGGGGGGCTCAAAACATTCAGTACTTC. Translated: CASSQVGGAQNIQYF.

This clonotype was counted a few times. V gene TRBV7-9 combines with J gene TRBJ2-7; 10 bases fit TRBD1. Germline CDR1 is SEHNR and CDR2 is FQNEAQ (reference sequence). The ends lost 5 bases at V and 6 bases at J; junction bases unmatched: 13. The CDR3 covers 16 residues. The DNA for the CDR3 is TGTGCCAGCAGCCCACCCCGGGACAGGGGTCTGGTCGAGCAGTACTTC. Encoded protein: CASSPPRDRGLVEQYF. Full variable domain (remainder filled in from reference TRBV7-9 and TRBJ2-7): DTGVSQNPRHKITKRGQNVTFRCDPISEHNRLYWYRQTLGQGPEFLTYFQNEAQLEKSRLLSDRFSAERPKGSFSTLEIQRTEQGDSAMYLCASSPPRDRGLVEQYFGPGTRLTVT.

This clonotype was counted many times. This sequence joins TRBV29-1 and TRBJ1-1; D uncertain. The CDR3 loop spans 12 amino acids. Germline V gives CDR1 SQVTM, CDR2 ANQGSEA. The germline V and J ends were trimmed by 6 bases and 2 bases, with 10 bases remaining between them. In nucleotides, the CDR3 is TGCAGCGTGGCTCCGGGTAACACTGAAGCTTTCTTT. This codes for CSVAPGNTEAFF.

The chain couples TRBV4-1 to TRBJ2-4, with 9 positions matching TRBD2. Germline V CDR1 and CDR2: MGHRA, YSYEKL. The CDR3 extends over 18 amino acids. Trimming removed 0 bases from V and 1 base from J; junction bases left unmatched: 7. Here the CDR3 DNA reads TGCGCCAGCAGCCAAGAAGCTAGCGGGGTTAATGCCAAAAACATTCAGTACTTC. Protein sequence: CASSQEASGVNAKNIQYF.

This clonotype showed up just a few times. J is TRBJ2-1 and V is TRBV5-1, with 10 bases that match TRBD2. This CDR3 region has 16 residues. The germline gives CDR1 SGHRS, CDR2 YFSETQ. The ends lost 0 bases at V and 5 bases at J; junction bases unmatched: 5. This CDR3 reads CASSLGSGGPNNEQFF. CDR3 nucleotide sequence: TGCGCCAGCAGCTTGGGTAGCGGGGGGCCGAACAATGAGCAGTTCTTC.

V usage is TRBV30 and J usage is TRBJ2-3; 8 bases are shared with TRBD2. Germline CDR1 and CDR2: GTSNPN and SVGIG (reference sequence). Trimming removed 0 bases from V and 6 bases from J; junction bases left unmatched: 5. The CDR3 has 14 residues. The CDR3 bases are TGTGCCTGGAGTGTCAGCGGGGGCTGGGATACGCAGTATTTT. Protein product: CAWSVSGGWDTQYF. Full variable domain (missing parts from reference TRBV30 and TRBJ2-3): SQTIHQWPATLVQPVGSPLSLECTVEGTSNPNLYWYRQAAGRGLQLLFYSVGIGQISSEVPQNLSASRPQDRQFILSSKKLLLSDSGFYLCAWSVSGGWDTQYFGPGTRLTVL.

The gene calls are TRBV18 and TRBJ2-1; D is perhaps TRBD1 (6 bases). Germline lookup yields CDR1 KGHSH and CDR2 LQKENI. V was clipped by 3 bases and J by 10 bases, with 25 bases between them. There are 17 residues in the CDR3. The CDR3 coding sequence is TGTGCCAGCTCACCGCCAGAGACAGGAAGCTTTCCTTTCGAGCAGTTCTTC. Its translation is CASSPPETGSFPFEQFF.

Notes on this clonotype: The junction departs from the called germline gene at one end, perhaps through a read error. The chain uses TRBV30 and TRBJ2-3; D gene uncertain. This CDR3 contains 12 residues. The germline CDR1 and CDR2 sequences are GTSNPN and SVGIG (reference sequence). CDR3 DNA sequence: TGTGCCTGGGGGCCTTACACAAATACGCAGTATTTT. It specifies CAWGPYTNTQYF.

The sample holds a few counts of this clonotype. V gene TRBV7-6 combines with J gene TRBJ1-5; the D gene is possibly TRBD1 (5 bases). Trimming removed 4 bases at V and 5 bases at J, with 15 bases between. This CDR3 contains 15 residues. CDR1 SGHVS and CDR2 FNYEAQ come from the germline V gene. As DNA, the CDR3 is TGTGCCAGCAGCTCGTCCTCCCTAGGGGATCAGCCCCAGCATTTT. Its protein is CASSSSSLGDQPQHF. Together with reference TRBV7-6 and TRBJ1-5, the CDR3 gives the full variable domain: GAGVSQSPRYKVTKRGQDVALRCDPISGHVSLYWYRQALGQGPEFLTYFNYEAQQDKSGLPNDRFSAERPEGSISTLTIQRTEQRDSAMYRCASSSSSLGDQPQHFGDGTRLSIL.